The present T cell receptor (beta chain) was sequenced within a study of T cells generated in artificial thymic organoids (dated by TCRdb to 2017 to 2019). Looking at the study overall: TCR alpha and beta CDR3 repertoires of in vitro artificial thymic organoid-derived CD8 single positive T cells were compared with thymic and peripheral blood naive CD8 T cells. Displayed repertoire sequencing data were described as representative of three independent experiments. What the authors observed across the whole study: CD8 single positive T cells derived from organoids showed physiological TCR clonotype diversity comparable to the diversity seen in thymic and blood naive CD8 T cells.

Relative to its sample, this clonotype is large (0.1 to 1%). Its antigen has not been determined. There are no base qualities to consult, and no much larger clone falls within one base. CDR1 and CDR2 are drawn from the germline V gene (reference sequence): LNHNV, YYDKDF. The CDR3 runs 13 residues from the cysteine to the phenylalanine. Here the CDR3 DNA is all that survives: 39 bases in frame from base 1. V is clipped by 7 bases and J by 2 bases, and the sequence between their germline boundaries is 10 bases long. TCRalpha and TCRbeta libraries were amplified separately by semi-nested PCR with Advantage 2 and reverse primers in the TRAC or TRBC constant regions. First-strand cDNA synthesis used between roughly 3 and 550 ng of total RNA. The TCR cDNA libraries were generated by 5'-RACE using the SMARTer PCR cDNA Synthesis kit, with a poly-dT primer driving first-strand synthesis. The semi-nested reverse primers in the constant regions carried 5-nucleotide sample-specific barcodes, and the PCR products were cleaned up with the Zymo DNA Clean and Concentrator-5 kit. As many as ten barcoded samples were combined into a pool, ligated to Illumina adaptors, and sequenced on an Illumina MiSeq as 2 x 150 bp paired-end reads. From the authors' description of their analysis: Demultiplexed reads were aligned using BLAT against a custom library containing all human TRAV, TRAJ, TRBV, TRBD and TRBJ combinations from IMGT. The best BLAT hits were picked using pslCDnaFilter (-maxAligns=1, -ignoreIntrons), and custom Perl scripts were used to calculate clonotype frequencies. Using fastp at Q25 and MiXCR, TCRdb reprocessed the public reads and kept productive beta chains. CDR3 protein sequences are deduplicated, and each keeps its most common genes and DNA. These V and J calls are TCRdb output, not the study's own analysis. The sample contains around 3,000 distinct CDR3 sequences, roughly 34% of them found a single time. The ten largest account for roughly 2.2% of the sample.

Healthy adult donors provided the non-mobilized peripheral blood. Primary CD8+ T cells were enriched by magnetic beads using the Miltenyi CD8+ T cell Isolation Kit. Before RNA extraction, naive CD8 T cells from blood were sorted by FACS as CD3+TCRalphabeta+CD8+CD45RO-CCR7+ cells. For each sample, the RNeasy Micro kit was used to purify total RNA from about 40,000 to 200,000 sorted cells, and RNA quality was checked on an Agilent RNA 6000 Nano chip. Specimen: naive CD8+ T cells from blood. This specimen's cell subset or site label, interpreted: CD3+TCRalphabeta+CD8SP T cells; for blood, CD45RO-CCR7+ naive CD8+ T cells. This TCR came from a human donor who gave cord blood stem cells for thymic organoid culture, a cardiac surgery patient who gave postnatal thymus, or a blood donor (not recorded which). In this chain, TRBV15 is recombined with TRBJ2-3, with no confidently assigned D gene. CDR3 protein: CATTTSHTDTQYF. The sequenced DNA: TGTGCCACCACCACATCTCACACAGATACGCAGTATTTT.